Listed below are T cell receptor beta chains from one sample, sequenced in a study of blood T cell repertoires in COVID-19. The data were produced by immunoSEQ multiplex PCR, yet TCRdb's version contains in-frame clones alone and is incomplete. The sample contains 55,000 to 80,000 clones, over 75% of which appear only once. The sample comprised peripheral blood. These receptors were taken from an older woman with acute or convalescent COVID-19. Each CDR3 is given with its conserved first and last residue. Fields, in order: CDR3 DNA, CDR3 protein, clone size, D gene, V gene, J gene. A D gene is named only where the DNA matches it firmly. Clone size is stated in some rows and not others, as once, few, many or a class when expanded.

cdr3_nt: TGTGCCAGCAGCAGAGGGGGAGATGTCTTAGGAAACACCATATATTTT
cdr3_aa: CASSRGGDVLGNTIYF
clone_size: .
d_call: .
v_call: TRBV9
j_call: TRBJ1-3

cdr3_nt: TGCGCCAGCAGCTTAGGAACAGGGAGTTTTAGGAATGAGCAGTTCTTC
cdr3_aa: CASSLGTGSFRNEQFF
clone_size: few
d_call: .
v_call: TRBV5-1
j_call: TRBJ2-1

cdr3_nt: TGTGCCAGCAGGCCGACTAGCGGCAATGAGCAGTTCTTC
cdr3_aa: CASRPTSGNEQFF
clone_size: .
d_call: TRBD2
v_call: TRBV12-3/TRBV12-4
j_call: TRBJ2-1

cdr3_nt: TGCGCCAGCAGCCAAGATCGGCTAGCGGGAGGGCTGGATGAGCAGTTCTTC
cdr3_aa: CASSQDRLAGGLDEQFF
clone_size: .
d_call: TRBD2
v_call: TRBV4-3
j_call: TRBJ2-1

cdr3_nt: TGTGCCAGCAGTGCCCTTGGGCCCGGGGTCGGTGGCTACACCTTC
cdr3_aa: CASSALGPGVGGYTF
clone_size: few
d_call: .
v_call: TRBV25-1
j_call: TRBJ1-2

cdr3_nt: TGTGCCAGTAGTATCAACAGGGGGGTGGATTCACCCCTCCACTTT
cdr3_aa: CASSINRGVDSPLHF
clone_size: .
d_call: TRBD1
v_call: TRBV19
j_call: TRBJ1-6

cdr3_nt: TGTGCCAGCAGCTCGCAGGGGATCAACACCGGGGAGCTGTTTTTT
cdr3_aa: CASSSQGINTGELFF
clone_size: .
d_call: .
v_call: TRBV5-6
j_call: TRBJ2-2

cdr3_nt: TGTGCCAGCAGTGTATGGGCAGCCAACTATGGCTACACCTTC
cdr3_aa: CASSVWAANYGYTF
clone_size: .
d_call: .
v_call: TRBV2
j_call: TRBJ1-2

cdr3_nt: TGTGCCAGCAGTCGTACCGGGACAGGGCATGGCTACACCTTC
cdr3_aa: CASSRTGTGHGYTF
clone_size: .
d_call: TRBD1
v_call: TRBV6-1
j_call: TRBJ1-2

cdr3_nt: TGCAGCGTTGACCTTACAGGGACTAATGAAAAACTGTTTTTT
cdr3_aa: CSVDLTGTNEKLFF
clone_size: .
d_call: .
v_call: TRBV29-1
j_call: TRBJ1-4

cdr3_nt: TGCGCCAGCAGCTTGCGGACAGGGGTGAACACTGAAGCTTTCTTT
cdr3_aa: CASSLRTGVNTEAFF
clone_size: .
d_call: TRBD1
v_call: TRBV5-1
j_call: TRBJ1-1

cdr3_nt: TGTGCCAGCAGTGAGTGGCAGGGGGTGGATGGCTACACCTTC
cdr3_aa: CASSEWQGVDGYTF
clone_size: .
d_call: TRBD1
v_call: TRBV2
j_call: TRBJ1-2

cdr3_nt: TGTGCCAGTAGACCCCCGGGACAGGGGTTGAATGAGCAGTTCTTC
cdr3_aa: CASRPPGQGLNEQFF
clone_size: .
d_call: TRBD1
v_call: TRBV19
j_call: TRBJ2-1

cdr3_nt: TGCGCCAGCAGTCAGGGACTAGCGCACAACAATGAGCAGTTCTTC
cdr3_aa: CASSQGLAHNNEQFF
clone_size: .
d_call: TRBD2
v_call: TRBV10-2
j_call: TRBJ2-1

cdr3_nt: TGTGCCAGCTCCCCCACGGGACAGGCTGAAAAACTGTTTTTT
cdr3_aa: CASSPTGQAEKLFF
clone_size: once
d_call: TRBD1
v_call: TRBV18
j_call: TRBJ1-4

cdr3_nt: TGTGCCAGCAGTTACCTAGGGGGTAGTAATCAGCCCCAGCATTTT
cdr3_aa: CASSYLGGSNQPQHF
clone_size: .
d_call: .
v_call: TRBV6-5
j_call: TRBJ1-5

cdr3_nt: TGTGCCAGCAGCTTGGTGTATTCCGGGGAGCTGTTTTTT
cdr3_aa: CASSLVYSGELFF
clone_size: .
d_call: .
v_call: TRBV5-7
j_call: TRBJ2-2

cdr3_nt: TGTGCCAGCAGCCACGGGGCAGGGGTGGGTCAGCCCCAGCATTTT
cdr3_aa: CASSHGAGVGQPQHF
clone_size: .
d_call: .
v_call: TRBV11-2
j_call: TRBJ1-5

cdr3_nt: TGTGCCAGTAGCCCAGGGGGTTCGGGGGCCAACGTCCTGACTTTC
cdr3_aa: CASSPGGSGANVLTF
clone_size: .
d_call: TRBD1
v_call: TRBV19
j_call: TRBJ2-6

cdr3_nt: TGTGCCAGCAGGGGGGGGCAGAGCTCTGGAAACACCATATATTTT
cdr3_aa: CASRGGQSSGNTIYF
clone_size: .
d_call: .
v_call: TRBV2
j_call: TRBJ1-3

cdr3_nt: TGTGCCAGCAGTTGGTCCGGGGGGCCTAAAGGTATGGGGACCGGGGAGCTGTTTTTT
cdr3_aa: CASSWSGGPKGMGTGELFF
clone_size: .
d_call: .
v_call: TRBV28
j_call: TRBJ2-2

cdr3_nt: TGTGCCACCTCAACAGGGGTAAATGAGCAGTTCTTC
cdr3_aa: CATSTGVNEQFF
clone_size: .
d_call: TRBD1
v_call: TRBV24-1
j_call: TRBJ2-1

cdr3_nt: TGTGCCATCAGTGAGGGGCCGGACACAAATCTAGCGTACTATGGCTACACCTTC
cdr3_aa: CAISEGPDTNLAYYGYTF
clone_size: .
d_call: .
v_call: TRBV10-3
j_call: TRBJ1-2

cdr3_nt: TGTGCCAGCACTACCAGGGACAGGCAGTGGCAGCCCCAGCATTTT
cdr3_aa: CASTTRDRQWQPQHF
clone_size: few
d_call: TRBD1
v_call: TRBV6-5
j_call: TRBJ1-5

cdr3_nt: TGTGCCAGTAGTATAGGGGAGGGCGGCTACACCTTC
cdr3_aa: CASSIGEGGYTF
clone_size: .
d_call: .
v_call: TRBV19
j_call: TRBJ1-2

cdr3_nt: TGTGCCACCAGCAGAGGACTAGCGGAGAATGAGCAGTTCTTC
cdr3_aa: CATSRGLAENEQFF
clone_size: few
d_call: TRBD2
v_call: TRBV15
j_call: TRBJ2-1

cdr3_nt: TGTGCCAGCAGTTCAAGCCGGTTTTCTCGAAACACTGAAGCTTTCTTT
cdr3_aa: CASSSSRFSRNTEAFF
clone_size: .
d_call: .
v_call: TRBV27
j_call: TRBJ1-1

cdr3_nt: TGTGCCAGCAGCTGGGGACAGACTGCCTTGGGCACTGAAGCTTTCTTT
cdr3_aa: CASSWGQTALGTEAFF
clone_size: .
d_call: TRBD1
v_call: TRBV11-2
j_call: TRBJ1-1

cdr3_nt: TGTGCCAGTAGTGCCGGGACTAGCGGGAGGGTGGCCAAAAACATTCAGTACTTC
cdr3_aa: CASSAGTSGRVAKNIQYF
clone_size: .
d_call: TRBD2
v_call: TRBV19
j_call: TRBJ2-4

cdr3_nt: TGCGCCAGCAGCTTGGTTGGAGACTCCTACAATGAGCAGTTCTTC
cdr3_aa: CASSLVGDSYNEQFF
clone_size: once
d_call: .
v_call: TRBV5-1
j_call: TRBJ2-1

cdr3_nt: TGTGCCAGCAGTCCTCGGCTAGGGGCTGGGAATCAGCCCCAGCATTTT
cdr3_aa: CASSPRLGAGNQPQHF
clone_size: .
d_call: .
v_call: TRBV27
j_call: TRBJ1-5

cdr3_nt: TGTGCCACCAGTGCCTCGGGACTAGCGGGGAGATATGAGCAGTTCTTC
cdr3_aa: CATSASGLAGRYEQFF
clone_size: .
d_call: TRBD2
v_call: TRBV24-1
j_call: TRBJ2-1

cdr3_nt: TGTGCCACCAGTGACCGTCGGACTAGCGGCTCCTACAATGAGCAGTTCTTC
cdr3_aa: CATSDRRTSGSYNEQFF
clone_size: once
d_call: TRBD2
v_call: TRBV24-1
j_call: TRBJ2-1

cdr3_nt: TGTGCCAGCAGCTCGTTTAGGGACAGGCCCTTAGATACGCAGTATTTT
cdr3_aa: CASSSFRDRPLDTQYF
clone_size: .
d_call: TRBD1
v_call: TRBV7-2
j_call: TRBJ2-3

cdr3_nt: TGTGCCAGCAGTCTCTACGACAGGGTTGGAAACACCATATATTTT
cdr3_aa: CASSLYDRVGNTIYF
clone_size: .
d_call: TRBD1
v_call: TRBV28
j_call: TRBJ1-3

cdr3_nt: TGTGCCAGCAGCCGCTTTCTAGCGGGGATTTCTGCCAGCTCCTACAATGAGCAGTTCTTC
cdr3_aa: CASSRFLAGISASSYNEQFF
clone_size: .
d_call: TRBD2
v_call: TRBV6-2/TRBV6-3
j_call: TRBJ2-1

cdr3_nt: TGTGCCAGCAGCATGCCCGCCGGCGGGGAGACCCAGTACTTC
cdr3_aa: CASSMPAGGETQYF
clone_size: .
d_call: .
v_call: TRBV7-8
j_call: TRBJ2-5

cdr3_nt: TGTGCCAGCAGCCCCGGCGGAGGGGGCGTTGAAAAACTGTTTTTT
cdr3_aa: CASSPGGGGVEKLFF
clone_size: .
d_call: TRBD1
v_call: TRBV5-6
j_call: TRBJ1-4

cdr3_nt: TGTGCCAGCATTTCTAATCAGGGGTATAGCAATCAGCCCCAGCATTTT
cdr3_aa: CASISNQGYSNQPQHF
clone_size: .
d_call: .
v_call: TRBV5-8
j_call: TRBJ1-5

cdr3_nt: TGTGCCACCAGCAGAGGGACAGGGTCGTGGTCCTCACCCCTCCACTTT
cdr3_aa: CATSRGTGSWSSPLHF
clone_size: .
d_call: TRBD1
v_call: TRBV15
j_call: TRBJ1-6

cdr3_nt: TGTGCCAGCAGTGACCCGGGACAGGGCCCAGATACGCAGTATTTT
cdr3_aa: CASSDPGQGPDTQYF
clone_size: few
d_call: TRBD1
v_call: TRBV25-1
j_call: TRBJ2-3

cdr3_nt: TGTGCCAGTAGTCTGGGACAGGGGGCCCATGAGCAGTTCTTC
cdr3_aa: CASSLGQGAHEQFF
clone_size: .
d_call: TRBD1
v_call: TRBV19
j_call: TRBJ2-1

cdr3_nt: TGTGCCAGCAGTTTAGGGGGCGGGTATCAGCCCCAGCATTTT
cdr3_aa: CASSLGGGYQPQHF
clone_size: .
d_call: .
v_call: TRBV27
j_call: TRBJ1-5

cdr3_nt: TGTGCCAGCAGTATTCAGGGGACCGGGGAGCTGTTTTTT
cdr3_aa: CASSIQGTGELFF
clone_size: .
d_call: .
v_call: TRBV6-6
j_call: TRBJ2-2

cdr3_nt: TGTGCCAGCAGCTTCCGTCGGGGCACTGAAGCTTTCTTT
cdr3_aa: CASSFRRGTEAFF
clone_size: .
d_call: .
v_call: TRBV7-3
j_call: TRBJ1-1

cdr3_nt: TGTGCCAGCAGCTTGGACCCAGGGGGGTCCTATGGCTACACCTTC
cdr3_aa: CASSLDPGGSYGYTF
clone_size: .
d_call: TRBD1
v_call: TRBV5-5
j_call: TRBJ1-2

cdr3_nt: TGCGCCAGCAGCCAAGAAAGACAGGGCACGATAGGGACCCAGTACTTC
cdr3_aa: CASSQERQGTIGTQYF
clone_size: once
d_call: TRBD1
v_call: TRBV4-3
j_call: TRBJ2-5